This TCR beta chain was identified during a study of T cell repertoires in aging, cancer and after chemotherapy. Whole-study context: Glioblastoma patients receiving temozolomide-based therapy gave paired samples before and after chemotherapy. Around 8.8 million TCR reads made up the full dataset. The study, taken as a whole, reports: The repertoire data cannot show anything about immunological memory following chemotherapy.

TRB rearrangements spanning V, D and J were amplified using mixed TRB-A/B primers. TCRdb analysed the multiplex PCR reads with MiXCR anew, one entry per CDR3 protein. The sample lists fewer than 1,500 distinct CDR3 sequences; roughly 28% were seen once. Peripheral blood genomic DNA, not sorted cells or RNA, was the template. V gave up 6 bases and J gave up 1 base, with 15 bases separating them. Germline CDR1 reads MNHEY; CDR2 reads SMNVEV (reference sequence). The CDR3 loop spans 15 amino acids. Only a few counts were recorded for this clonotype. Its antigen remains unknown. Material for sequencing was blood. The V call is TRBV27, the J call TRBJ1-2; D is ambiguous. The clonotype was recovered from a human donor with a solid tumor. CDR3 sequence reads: CASRARGSLNYGYTF. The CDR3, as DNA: TGTGCCAGCAGAGCCCGGGGATCTCTTAACTATGGCTACACCTTC.